This entry features one T cell receptor beta chain sequence. The antigen is undetermined. The data belong to a study of blood T cells in healthy people across ages. Findings and limits, study-wide: Expanded clonotype changes were possibly confounded by unknown donor CMV status.

A second 7 to 11 cycle PCR used barcoded and J-beta primers. Each sample provided no less than 2.5 million CDR3-containing paired-end reads. TCRdb fed the 5' RACE reads into MiXCR, producing one record per CDR3 protein. The profile shows 600,000 to 800,000 distinct CDR3 sequences, over 40% of them singletons. Trimming took 2 bases from V and 7 from J, leaving 13 bases between them. This CDR3 is built from 14 residues. Germline values: CDR1 SGHRS, CDR2 YFSETQ. Sequencing used blood. The J gene is TRBJ2-1, the V gene TRBV5-1; D is ambiguous. The source is a woman older than 75 in good health. The CDR3 here is CASSFGSETNEQFF. The CDR3 DNA reads as TGCGCCAGCAGCTTCGGGTCTGAGACAAATGAGCAGTTCTTC.